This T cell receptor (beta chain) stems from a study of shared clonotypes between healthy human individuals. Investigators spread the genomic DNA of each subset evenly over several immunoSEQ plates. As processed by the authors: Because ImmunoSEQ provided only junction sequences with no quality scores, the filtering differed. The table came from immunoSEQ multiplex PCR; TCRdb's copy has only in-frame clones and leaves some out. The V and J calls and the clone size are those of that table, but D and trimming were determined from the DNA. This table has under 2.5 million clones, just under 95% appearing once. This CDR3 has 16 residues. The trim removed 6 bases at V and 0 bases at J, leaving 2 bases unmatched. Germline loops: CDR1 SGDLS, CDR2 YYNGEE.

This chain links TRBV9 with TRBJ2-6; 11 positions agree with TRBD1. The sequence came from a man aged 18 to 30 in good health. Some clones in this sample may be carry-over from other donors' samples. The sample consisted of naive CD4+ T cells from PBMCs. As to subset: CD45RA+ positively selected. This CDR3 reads CASTGTGGSGANVLTF. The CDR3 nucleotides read TGTGCCAGCACAGGGACAGGGGGCTCTGGGGCCAACGTCCTGACTTTC.